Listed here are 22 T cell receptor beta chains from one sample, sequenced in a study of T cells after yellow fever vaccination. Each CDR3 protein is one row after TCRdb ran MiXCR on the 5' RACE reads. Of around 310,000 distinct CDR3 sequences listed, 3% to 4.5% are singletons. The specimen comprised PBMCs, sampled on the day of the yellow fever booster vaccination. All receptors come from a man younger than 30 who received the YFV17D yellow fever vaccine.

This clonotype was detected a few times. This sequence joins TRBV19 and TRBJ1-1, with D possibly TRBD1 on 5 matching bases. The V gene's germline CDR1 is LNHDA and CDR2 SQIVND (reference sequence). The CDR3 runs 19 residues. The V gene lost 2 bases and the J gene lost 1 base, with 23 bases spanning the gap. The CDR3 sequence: CASSIPFIVAQGPNTEAFF. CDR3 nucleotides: TGTGCCAGTAGTATACCCTTCATAGTCGCTCAGGGACCGAACACTGAAGCTTTCTTT.

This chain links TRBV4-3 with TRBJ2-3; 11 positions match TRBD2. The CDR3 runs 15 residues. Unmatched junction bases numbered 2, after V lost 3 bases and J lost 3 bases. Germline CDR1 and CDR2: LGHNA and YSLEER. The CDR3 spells CASSQTSGVTDTQYF. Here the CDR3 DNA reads TGCGCCAGCAGCCAGACTAGCGGGGTAACAGATACGCAGTATTTT.

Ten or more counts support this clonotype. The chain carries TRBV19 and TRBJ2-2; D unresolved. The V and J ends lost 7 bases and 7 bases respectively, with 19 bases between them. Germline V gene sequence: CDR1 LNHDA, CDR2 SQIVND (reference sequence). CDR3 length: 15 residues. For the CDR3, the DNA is TGTGCCAGTAACCCCCGGTCTAACCTCCACGGGGAGCTGTTTTTT. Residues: CASNPRSNLHGELFF.

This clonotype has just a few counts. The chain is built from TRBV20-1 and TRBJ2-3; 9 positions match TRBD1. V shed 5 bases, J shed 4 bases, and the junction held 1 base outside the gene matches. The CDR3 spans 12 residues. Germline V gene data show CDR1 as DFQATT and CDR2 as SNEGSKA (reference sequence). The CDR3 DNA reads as TGCAGTGCTGGGACAGGGCCAGATACGCAGTATTTT. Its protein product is CSAGTGPDTQYF.

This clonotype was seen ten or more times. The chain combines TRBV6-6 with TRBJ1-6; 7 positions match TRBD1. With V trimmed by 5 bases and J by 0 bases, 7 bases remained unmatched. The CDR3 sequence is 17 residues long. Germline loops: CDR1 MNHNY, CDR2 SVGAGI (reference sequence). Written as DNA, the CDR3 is TGTGCCAGCAGTGGAACAGGGGCCCTCTCCTATAATTCACCCCTCCACTTT. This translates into CASSGTGALSYNSPLHF.

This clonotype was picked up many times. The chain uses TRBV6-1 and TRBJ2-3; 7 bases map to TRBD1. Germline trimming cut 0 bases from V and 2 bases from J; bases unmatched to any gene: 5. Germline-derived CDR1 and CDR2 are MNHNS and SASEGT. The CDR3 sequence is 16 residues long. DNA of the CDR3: TGTGCCAGCAGTGAAGCATTTGGGACAGCCACAGATACGCAGTATTTT. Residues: CASSEAFGTATDTQYF.

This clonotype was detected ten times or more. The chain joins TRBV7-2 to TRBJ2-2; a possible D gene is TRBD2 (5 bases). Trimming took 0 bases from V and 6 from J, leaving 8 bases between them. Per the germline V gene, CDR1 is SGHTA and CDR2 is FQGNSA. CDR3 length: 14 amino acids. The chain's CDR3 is CASSLARAAGELFF. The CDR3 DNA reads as TGTGCCAGCAGCTTAGCGCGGGCAGCCGGGGAGCTGTTTTTT.

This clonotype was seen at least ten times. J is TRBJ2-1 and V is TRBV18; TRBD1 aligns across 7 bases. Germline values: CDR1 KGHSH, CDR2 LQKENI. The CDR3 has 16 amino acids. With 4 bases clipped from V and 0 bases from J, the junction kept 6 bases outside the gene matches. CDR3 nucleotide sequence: TGTGCCAGCTCACAGGGGGCTCGGCCCTCCTACAATGAGCAGTTCTTC. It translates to CASSQGARPSYNEQFF.

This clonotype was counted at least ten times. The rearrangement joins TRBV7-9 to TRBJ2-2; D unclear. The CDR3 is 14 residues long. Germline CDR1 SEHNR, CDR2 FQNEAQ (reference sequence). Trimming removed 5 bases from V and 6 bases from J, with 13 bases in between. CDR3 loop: CASSPSWSPGELFF. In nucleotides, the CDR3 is TGTGCCAGCAGCCCATCCTGGAGTCCCGGGGAGCTGTTTTTT.

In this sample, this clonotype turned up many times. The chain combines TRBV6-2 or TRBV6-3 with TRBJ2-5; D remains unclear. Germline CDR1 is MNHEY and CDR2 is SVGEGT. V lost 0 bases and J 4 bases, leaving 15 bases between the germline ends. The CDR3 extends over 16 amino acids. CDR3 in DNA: TGTGCCAGCAGTTACTCTGTCTACCCCGACCCAGAGACCCAGTACTTC. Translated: CASSYSVYPDPETQYF.

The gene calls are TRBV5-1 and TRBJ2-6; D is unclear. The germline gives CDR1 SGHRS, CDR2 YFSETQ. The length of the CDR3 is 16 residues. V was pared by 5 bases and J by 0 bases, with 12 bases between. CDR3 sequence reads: CASRPPSASGANVLTF. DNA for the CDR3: TGCGCCAGCAGGCCGCCCTCTGCCTCTGGGGCCAACGTCCTGACTTTC. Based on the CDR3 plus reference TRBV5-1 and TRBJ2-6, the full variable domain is KAGVTQTPRYLIKTRGQQVTLSCSPISGHRSVSWYQQTPGQGLQFLFEYFSETQRNKGNFPGRFSGRQFSNSRSEMNVSTLELGDSALYLCASRPPSASGANVLTFGAGSRLTVL.

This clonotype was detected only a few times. The DNA of the CDR3 is TGTGCCAGCAGCCCCTTTTCAGGGCGGGCCGGGGAGCTGTTTTTT. It specifies CASSPFSGRAGELFF. The rearrangement uses TRBV7-2 and TRBJ2-2; D may be TRBD1 or TRBD2 (5 bases each). This CDR3 region has 15 residues. Trimming removed 5 bases from V and 6 bases from J, with 16 bases in between. Per germline, CDR1 SGHTA and CDR2 FQGNSA. Filled out from reference TRBV7-2 and TRBJ2-2, the complete variable domain reads GAGVSQSPSNKVTEKGKDVELRCDPISGHTALYWYRQSLGQGLEFLIYFQGNSAPDKSGLPSDRFSAERTGGSVSTLTIQRTQQEDSAVYLCASSPFSGRAGELFFGEGSRLTVL.

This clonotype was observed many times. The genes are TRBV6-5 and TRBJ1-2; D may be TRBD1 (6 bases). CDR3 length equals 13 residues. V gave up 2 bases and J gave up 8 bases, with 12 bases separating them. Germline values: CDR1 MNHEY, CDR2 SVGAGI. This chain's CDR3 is CASSYLAGEGYTF. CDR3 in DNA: TGTGCCAGCAGTTACCTGGCAGGGGAGGGCTACACCTTC.

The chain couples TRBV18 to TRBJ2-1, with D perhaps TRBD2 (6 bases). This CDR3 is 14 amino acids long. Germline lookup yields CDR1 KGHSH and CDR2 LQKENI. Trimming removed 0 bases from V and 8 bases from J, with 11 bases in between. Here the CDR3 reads CASSPPGGGDEQFF. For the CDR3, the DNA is TGTGCCAGCTCACCACCGGGAGGAGGAGATGAGCAGTTCTTC.

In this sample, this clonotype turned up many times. In DNA, the CDR3 is TGTGCCAGCAGCACAAGGTGGGGGGCCGGCTCACCCCTCCACTTT. Residues: CASSTRWGAGSPLHF. The rearrangement joins TRBV7-2 to TRBJ1-6, with a weak D call TRBD1 (6 bases). V shed 5 bases and J shed 10 bases, with 18 bases lying between them. This CDR3 contains 15 residues. Germline assignment: CDR1 SGHTA and CDR2 FQGNSA.

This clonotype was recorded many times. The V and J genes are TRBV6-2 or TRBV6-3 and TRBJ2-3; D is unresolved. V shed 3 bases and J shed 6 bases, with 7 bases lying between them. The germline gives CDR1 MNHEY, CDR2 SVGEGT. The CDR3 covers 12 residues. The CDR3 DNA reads TGTGCCAGCAGTTATATCCACGATACGCAGTATTTT. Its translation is CASSYIHDTQYF.

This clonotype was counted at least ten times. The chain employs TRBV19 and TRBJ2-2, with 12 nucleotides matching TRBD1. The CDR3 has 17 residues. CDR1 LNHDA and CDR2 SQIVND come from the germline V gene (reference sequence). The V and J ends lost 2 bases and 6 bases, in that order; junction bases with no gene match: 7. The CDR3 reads CASSIPPGTGGSGELFF. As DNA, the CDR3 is TGTGCCAGTAGTATACCTCCCGGGACAGGGGGCTCCGGGGAGCTGTTTTTT.

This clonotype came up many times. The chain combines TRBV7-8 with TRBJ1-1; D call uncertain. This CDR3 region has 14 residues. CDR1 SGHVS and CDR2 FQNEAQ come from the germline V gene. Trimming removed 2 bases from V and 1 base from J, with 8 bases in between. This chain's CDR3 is CASSLRGSNTEAFF. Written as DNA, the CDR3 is TGTGCCAGCAGCTTACGGGGATCGAACACTGAAGCTTTCTTT.

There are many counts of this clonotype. CDR3 residues: CATSPGRAAGANVLTF. The CDR3, as DNA: TGTGCCACCAGCCCCGGACGTGCGGCTGGGGCCAACGTCCTGACTTTC. The rearrangement joins TRBV15 to TRBJ2-6; D gene uncertain. Between the trimmed V and J ends, which lost 5 bases and 2 bases, there was a span of 13 bases. CDR3 length equals 16 residues. CDR1 LNHNV and CDR2 YYDKDF come from the germline V gene (reference sequence).

The CDR3 DNA sequence: TGTGCCAGCAGCCCGCAGGGTTTCGCTGAAGCTTTCTTT. Translation: CASSPQGFAEAFF. The chain is built from TRBV4-2 and TRBJ1-1, with a weak D call TRBD1 (5 bases). The CDR3 spans 13 residues. Looked up from germline, CDR1 is LGHNA and CDR2 is YNFKEQ. The V and J ends lost 4 bases and 6 bases respectively, with 12 bases between them.

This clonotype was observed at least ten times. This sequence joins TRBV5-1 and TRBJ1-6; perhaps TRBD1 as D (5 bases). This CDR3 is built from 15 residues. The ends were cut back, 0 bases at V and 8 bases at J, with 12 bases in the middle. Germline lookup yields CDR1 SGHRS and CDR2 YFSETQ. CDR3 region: CASSLVGAWHSPLHF. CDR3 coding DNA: TGCGCCAGCAGCTTGGTAGGGGCATGGCATTCACCCCTCCACTTT.

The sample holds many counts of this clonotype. CDR3 amino acids: CSARVGGGMNTEAFF. The CDR3 nucleotides are TGCAGTGCTAGAGTGGGAGGCGGGATGAACACTGAAGCTTTCTTT. This chain connects TRBV20-1 to TRBJ1-1; no reliable D call. The CDR3 covers 15 residues. The ends were cut back, 1 base at V and 0 bases at J, with 12 bases in the middle. The germline V gene encodes CDR1 DFQATT and CDR2 SNEGSKA (reference sequence).